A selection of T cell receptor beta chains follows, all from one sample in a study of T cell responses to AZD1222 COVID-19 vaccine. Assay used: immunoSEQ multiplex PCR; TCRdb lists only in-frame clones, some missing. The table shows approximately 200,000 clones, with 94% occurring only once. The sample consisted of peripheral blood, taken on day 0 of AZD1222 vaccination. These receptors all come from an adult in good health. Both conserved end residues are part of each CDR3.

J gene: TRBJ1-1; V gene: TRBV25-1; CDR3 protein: CASSDSTYFSEAFF
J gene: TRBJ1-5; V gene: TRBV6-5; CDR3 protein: CASRAGNQPQHF
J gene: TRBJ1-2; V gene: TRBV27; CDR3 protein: CASSSSDRSYYGYTF
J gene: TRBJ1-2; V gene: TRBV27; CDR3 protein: CASSLSSNYGYTF
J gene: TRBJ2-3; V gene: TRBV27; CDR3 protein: CASSPRTSGRDTDTQYF
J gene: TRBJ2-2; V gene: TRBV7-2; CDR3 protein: CASSFHPTRDGELFF
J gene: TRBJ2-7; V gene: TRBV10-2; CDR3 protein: CASSDRGPYEQYF
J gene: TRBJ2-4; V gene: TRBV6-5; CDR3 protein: CASSYGGSIAKNIQYF
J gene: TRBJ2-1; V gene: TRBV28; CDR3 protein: CASSKLAGGPNEQFF
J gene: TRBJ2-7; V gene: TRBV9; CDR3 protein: CASSVGGQPYEQYF
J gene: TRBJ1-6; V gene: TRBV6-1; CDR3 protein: CASSARGALSYNSPLHF
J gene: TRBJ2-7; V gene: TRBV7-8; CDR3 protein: CASSNRRTRPYEQYF
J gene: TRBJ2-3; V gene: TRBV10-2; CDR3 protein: CASSEWASGRAGPDTQYF
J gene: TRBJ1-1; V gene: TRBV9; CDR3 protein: CASSVDPRGTEAFF
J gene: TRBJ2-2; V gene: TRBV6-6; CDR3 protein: CASSPPTSGELFF
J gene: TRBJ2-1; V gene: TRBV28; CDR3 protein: CASSPHRLAGGYRYNEQFF
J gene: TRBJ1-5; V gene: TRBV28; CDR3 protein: CASSYRVSSNQPQHF
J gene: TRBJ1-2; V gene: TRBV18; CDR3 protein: CASSLDRDYGYTF